The subject of this entry is one T cell receptor beta chain. Single viable CD3+CD4+CD8-CD45RO+ cells were sorted as the memory CD4+ T cells. Serostatus was set by detecting CMV pp150, pp28, p38, p52 IgG. After thawing, CD4+ T cells were positively selected. The sample originates from a study of memory CD4+ T cells and cytomegalovirus serostatus. For the study at large: Donors were healthy Belgian adults, 10 or so CMV seropositive and about two dozen seronegative.

Trimming took off 11 bases at V and 2 bases at J, with 15 bases between the two ends. Germline V CDR1 and CDR2: MNHNY, SVGAGI (reference sequence). The CDR3 has 13 residues. Clones were sequenced by immunoSEQ multiplex PCR, and TCRdb holds only the in-frame ones, with some missing. The sample lists 52,000 or so clones, around 76% occurring once. This receptor was identified in an adult in good health and CMV-seronegative. This chain joins TRBV6-6 and TRBJ1-2, with D unclear. The sequenced sample consisted of memory CD4+ T cells from blood. The CDR3 loop is CAGRREENYGYTF. For the CDR3, the DNA is TGTGCCGGGCGCCGGGAAGAAAACTATGGCTACACCTTC.